This T cell receptor (beta chain) comes out of a study of blood T cells in healthy people across ages. In this sample, this clonotype turned up a few times. Then a second PCR, running roughly 6 to 11 cycles, was carried out with a sample-barcoded 5' primer and a J-beta primer mix. CDR3-containing paired-end reads numbering at least 2.5 million came from each sample. A single record per CDR3 protein comes from TCRdb applying MiXCR to the 5' RACE reads. Of about 930,000 distinct CDR3 sequences in the sample, 25% to 30% were seen once. This CDR3 is built from 15 residues. The trim removed 1 base at V and 8 bases at J, leaving 6 bases unmatched. Germline CDR1 reads SGHRS; CDR2 reads YFSETQ. This sample also appeared in a second study, on T cells of mothers and their children.

The sequenced sample consisted of blood. This sequence originates from a woman aged 40 to 49 in good health. V and J are TRBV5-1 and TRBJ2-1, with TRBD2 matching 10 bases. The CDR3 sequence: CASSLWSGGADEQFF. The CDR3 coding sequence is TGCGCCAGCAGCTTGTGGAGCGGGGGGGCCGATGAGCAGTTCTTC.